This T cell receptor (beta chain) was retrieved from a study of cytomegalovirus exposure and HLA in healthy donors. Points on this clone: Its antigen remains unknown.

The V gene lost 2 bases and the J gene lost 0 bases, with 11 bases spanning the gap. The CDR3 is 16 residues long. The V gene's germline CDR1 is MNHNS and CDR2 SASEGT. The PCR had 60 Vbeta and 13 Jbeta primers. Sequenced by immunoSEQ multiplex PCR; TCRdb stores in-frame clones only, minus some. This sample yields more than 100,000 clones, of which less than 85% are seen a single time; 1% belongs to the top ten. Study-wide points: Later analysis identified a missense DCLRE1C variant that was linked to TCR beta V- and J-gene trimming. Per a prior analysis, the majority of TCR beta V segments were productive roughly 87% or roughly 30% of the time.

The chain carries TRBV6-1 and TRBJ1-3; D not certain. The receptor was derived from a man in his forties in good health and CMV-seronegative. The sample taken for sequencing was PBMCs. CDR3 sequence reads: CASSEYAAASGNTIYF. Here the CDR3 DNA reads TGTGCCAGCAGTGAATACGCCGCGGCCTCTGGAAACACCATATATTTT.